This T cell receptor (beta chain) emerged from a study of shared clonotypes between healthy human individuals. There are 13 residues in the CDR3. The ends were cut back, 3 bases at V and 3 bases at J, with 5 bases in the middle. Germline lookup yields CDR1 ENHRY and CDR2 SYGVKD. Deep was the level used in running the assay. Method: immunoSEQ multiplex PCR; TCRdb's copy keeps in-frame clones and lacks some. This sample has just over 2,000,000 clones; 95% occur once, and the top ten carry 0.13%. A single count supports this clone. The chain recombines TRBV10-3 with TRBJ2-2; D remains ambiguous. This TCR came from a man younger than 30 in good health. Sequencing was carried out using naive CD4+ T cells sorted from blood. Subset meaning: CD45RA+ positively selected. The CDR3 coding sequence is TGTGCCATCAGTGATGTGTACACCGGGGAGCTGTTTTTT. Encoded protein: CAISDVYTGELFF.